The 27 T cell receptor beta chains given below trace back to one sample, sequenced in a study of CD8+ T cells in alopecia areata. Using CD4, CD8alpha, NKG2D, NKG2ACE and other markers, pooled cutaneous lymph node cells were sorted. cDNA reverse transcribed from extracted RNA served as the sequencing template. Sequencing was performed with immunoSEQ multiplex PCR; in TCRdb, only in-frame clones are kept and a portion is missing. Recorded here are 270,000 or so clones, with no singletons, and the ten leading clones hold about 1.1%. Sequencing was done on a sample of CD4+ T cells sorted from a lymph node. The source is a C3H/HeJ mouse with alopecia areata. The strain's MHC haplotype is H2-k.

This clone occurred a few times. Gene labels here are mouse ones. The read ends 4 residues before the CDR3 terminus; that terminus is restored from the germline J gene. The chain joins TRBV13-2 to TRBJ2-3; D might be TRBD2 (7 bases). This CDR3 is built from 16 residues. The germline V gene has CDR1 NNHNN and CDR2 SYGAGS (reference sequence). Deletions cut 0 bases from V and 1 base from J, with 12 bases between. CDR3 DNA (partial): TGTGCCAGCGGTGATGCTCGGGGGGCCGGTGCAGAA. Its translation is CASGDARGAGAE. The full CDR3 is CASGDARGAGAETLYF.

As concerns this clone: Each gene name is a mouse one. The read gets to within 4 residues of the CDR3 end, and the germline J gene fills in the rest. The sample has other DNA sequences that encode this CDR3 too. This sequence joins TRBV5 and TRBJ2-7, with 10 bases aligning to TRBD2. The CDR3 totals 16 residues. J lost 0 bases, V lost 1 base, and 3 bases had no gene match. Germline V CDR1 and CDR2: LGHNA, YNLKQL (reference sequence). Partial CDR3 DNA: TGTGCCAGCAGCCAAGGGACTGGGGGTAGCTCCTAT. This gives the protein CASSQGTGGSSY. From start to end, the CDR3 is CASSQGTGGSSYEQYF.

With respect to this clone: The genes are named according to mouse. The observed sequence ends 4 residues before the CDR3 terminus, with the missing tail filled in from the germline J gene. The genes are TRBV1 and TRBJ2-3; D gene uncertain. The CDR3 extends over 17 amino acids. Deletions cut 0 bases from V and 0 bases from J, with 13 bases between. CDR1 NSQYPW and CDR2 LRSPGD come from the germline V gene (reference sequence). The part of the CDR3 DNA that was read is TGCACCTGCAGTGCAGATGCCCCACAGTTTAGTGCAGAA. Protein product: CTCSADAPQFSAE. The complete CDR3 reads CTCSADAPQFSAETLYF.

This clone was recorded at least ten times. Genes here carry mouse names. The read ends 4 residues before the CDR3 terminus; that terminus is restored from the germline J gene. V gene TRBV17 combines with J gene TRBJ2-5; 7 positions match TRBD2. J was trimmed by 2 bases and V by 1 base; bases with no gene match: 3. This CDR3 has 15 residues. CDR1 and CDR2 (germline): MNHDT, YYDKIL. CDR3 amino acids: CASSRGWGTQDTQYF. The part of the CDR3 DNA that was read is TGTGCTAGCAGTAGAGGCTGGGGGACCCAAGAC.

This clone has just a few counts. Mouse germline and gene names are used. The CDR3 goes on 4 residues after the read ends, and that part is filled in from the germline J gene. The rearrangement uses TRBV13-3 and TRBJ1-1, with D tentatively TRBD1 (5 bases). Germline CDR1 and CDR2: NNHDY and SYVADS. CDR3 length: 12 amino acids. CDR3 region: CASSPKTVEVFF. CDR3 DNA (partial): TGTGCCAGCAGCCCCAAGACAGTA.

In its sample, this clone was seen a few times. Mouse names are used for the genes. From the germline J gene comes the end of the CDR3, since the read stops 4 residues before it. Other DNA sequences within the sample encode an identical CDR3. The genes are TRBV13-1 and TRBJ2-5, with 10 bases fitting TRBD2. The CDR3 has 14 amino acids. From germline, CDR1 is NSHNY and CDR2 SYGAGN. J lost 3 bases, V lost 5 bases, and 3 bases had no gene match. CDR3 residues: CASSVLGGQDTQYF. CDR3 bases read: TGTGCCAGCAGCGTACTGGGGGGGCAAGAC.

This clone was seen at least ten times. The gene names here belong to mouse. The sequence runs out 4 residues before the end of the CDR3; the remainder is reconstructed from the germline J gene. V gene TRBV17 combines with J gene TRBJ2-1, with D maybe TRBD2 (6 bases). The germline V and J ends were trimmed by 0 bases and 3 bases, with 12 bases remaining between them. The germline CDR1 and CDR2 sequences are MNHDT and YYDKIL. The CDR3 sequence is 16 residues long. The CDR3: CASSREPGLSYAEQFF. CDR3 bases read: TGTGCTAGCAGTAGAGAGCCGGGACTTTCCTATGCT. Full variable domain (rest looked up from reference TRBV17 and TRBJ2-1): DTTVKQNPRYKLARVGKPVNLICSQTMNHDTMYWYQKKPNQAPKLLLFYYDKILNREADTFEKFQSSRPNNSFCSLYIGSAGLEYSAMYLCASSREPGLSYAEQFFGPGTRLTVL.

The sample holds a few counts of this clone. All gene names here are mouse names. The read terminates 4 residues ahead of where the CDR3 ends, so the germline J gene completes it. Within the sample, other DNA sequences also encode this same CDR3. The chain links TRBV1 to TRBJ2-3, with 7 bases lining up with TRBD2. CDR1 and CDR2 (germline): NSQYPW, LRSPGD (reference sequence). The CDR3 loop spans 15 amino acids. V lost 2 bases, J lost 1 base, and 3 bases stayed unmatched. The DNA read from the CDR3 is TGCACCTGCAGTGCACTCGGGGGGGGTGCAGAA. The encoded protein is CTCSALGGGAE. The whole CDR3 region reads CTCSALGGGAETLYF. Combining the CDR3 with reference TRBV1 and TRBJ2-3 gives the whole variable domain VTLLEQNPRWRLVPRGQAVNLRCILKNSQYPWMSWYQQDLQKQLQWLFTLRSPGDKEVKSLPGADYLATRVTDTELRLQVANMSQGRTLYCTCSALGGGAETLYFGSGTRLTVL.

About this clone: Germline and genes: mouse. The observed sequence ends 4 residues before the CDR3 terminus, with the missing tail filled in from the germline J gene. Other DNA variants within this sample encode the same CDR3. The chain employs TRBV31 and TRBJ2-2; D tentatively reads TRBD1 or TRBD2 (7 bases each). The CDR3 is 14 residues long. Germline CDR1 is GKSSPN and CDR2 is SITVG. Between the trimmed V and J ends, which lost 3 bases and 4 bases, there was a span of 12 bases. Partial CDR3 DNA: TGTGCCTGGAGCAGGGGGGCGCCCACCGGG. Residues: CAWSRGAPTG. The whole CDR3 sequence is CAWSRGAPTGQLYF.

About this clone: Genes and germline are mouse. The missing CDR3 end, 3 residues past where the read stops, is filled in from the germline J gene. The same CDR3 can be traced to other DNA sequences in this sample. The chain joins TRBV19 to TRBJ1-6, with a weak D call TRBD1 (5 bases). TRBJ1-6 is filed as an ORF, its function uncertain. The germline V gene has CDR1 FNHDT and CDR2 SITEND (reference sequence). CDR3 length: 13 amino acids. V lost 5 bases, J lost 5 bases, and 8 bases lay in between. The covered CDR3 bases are TGTGCCAGCAGAGACAGAAATAATTCGCCC. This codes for CASRDRNNSP. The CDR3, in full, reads CASRDRNNSPLYF.

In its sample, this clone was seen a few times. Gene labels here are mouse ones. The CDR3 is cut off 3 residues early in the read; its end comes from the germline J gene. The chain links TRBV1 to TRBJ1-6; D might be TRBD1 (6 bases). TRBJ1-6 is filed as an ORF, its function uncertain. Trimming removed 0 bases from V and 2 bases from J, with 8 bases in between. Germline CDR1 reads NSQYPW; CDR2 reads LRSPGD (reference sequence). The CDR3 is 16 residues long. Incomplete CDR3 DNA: TGCACCTGCAGTGCAGATAGGGGGACCTATAATTCGCCC. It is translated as CTCSADRGTYNSP. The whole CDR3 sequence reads CTCSADRGTYNSPLYF.

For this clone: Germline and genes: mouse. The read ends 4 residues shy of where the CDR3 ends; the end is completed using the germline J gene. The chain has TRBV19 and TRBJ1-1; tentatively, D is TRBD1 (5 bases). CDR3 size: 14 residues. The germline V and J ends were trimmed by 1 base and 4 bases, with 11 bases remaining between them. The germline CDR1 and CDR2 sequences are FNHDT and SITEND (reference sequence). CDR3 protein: CASSIPGRFTEVFF. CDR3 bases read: TGTGCCAGCAGTATACCAGGGAGGTTCACA.

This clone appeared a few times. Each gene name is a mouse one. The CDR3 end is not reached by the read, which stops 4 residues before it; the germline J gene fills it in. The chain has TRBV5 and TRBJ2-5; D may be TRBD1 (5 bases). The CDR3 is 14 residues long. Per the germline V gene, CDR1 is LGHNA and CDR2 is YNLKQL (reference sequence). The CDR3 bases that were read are TGTGCCAGCAGCCAAGATCTCCAGGGAGAC. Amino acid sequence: CASSQDLQGD. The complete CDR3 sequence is CASSQDLQGDTQYF.

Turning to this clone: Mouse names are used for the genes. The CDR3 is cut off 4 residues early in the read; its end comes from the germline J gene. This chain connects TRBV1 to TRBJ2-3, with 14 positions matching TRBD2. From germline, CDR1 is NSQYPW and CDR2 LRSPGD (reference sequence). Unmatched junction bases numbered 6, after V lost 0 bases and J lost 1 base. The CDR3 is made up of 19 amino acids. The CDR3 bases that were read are TGCACCTGCAGTGCAGATACGGGACTGGGGGGGCGCGGTGCAGAA. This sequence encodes CTCSADTGLGGRGAE. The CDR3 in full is CTCSADTGLGGRGAETLYF.

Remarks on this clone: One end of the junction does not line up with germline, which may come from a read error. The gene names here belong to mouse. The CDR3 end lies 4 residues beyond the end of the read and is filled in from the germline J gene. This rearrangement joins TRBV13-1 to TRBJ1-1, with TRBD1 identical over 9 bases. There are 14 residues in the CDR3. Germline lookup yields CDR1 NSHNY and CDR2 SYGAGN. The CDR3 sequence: CAGSGGTGSTEVFF. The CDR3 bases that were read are TGTGCCGGCAGTGGGGGGACAGGGAGCACA.

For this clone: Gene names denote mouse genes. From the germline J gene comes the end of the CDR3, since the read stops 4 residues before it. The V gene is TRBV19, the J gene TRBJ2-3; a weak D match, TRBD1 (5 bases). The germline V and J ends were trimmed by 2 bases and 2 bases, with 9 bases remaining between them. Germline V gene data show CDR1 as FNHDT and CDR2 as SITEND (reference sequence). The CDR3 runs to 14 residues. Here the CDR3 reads CASSIPGIAETLYF. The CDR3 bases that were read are TGTGCCAGCAGTATTCCAGGGATTGCAGAA.

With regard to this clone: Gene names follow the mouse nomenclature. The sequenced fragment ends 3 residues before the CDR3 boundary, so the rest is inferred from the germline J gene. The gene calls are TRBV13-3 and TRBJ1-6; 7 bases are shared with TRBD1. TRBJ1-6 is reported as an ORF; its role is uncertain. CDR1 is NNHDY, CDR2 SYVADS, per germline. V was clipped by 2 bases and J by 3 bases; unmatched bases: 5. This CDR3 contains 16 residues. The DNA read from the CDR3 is TGTGCCAGCAGTGAAGTGGGACAGAACTATAATTCGCCC. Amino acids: CASSEVGQNYNSP. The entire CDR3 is CASSEVGQNYNSPLYF.

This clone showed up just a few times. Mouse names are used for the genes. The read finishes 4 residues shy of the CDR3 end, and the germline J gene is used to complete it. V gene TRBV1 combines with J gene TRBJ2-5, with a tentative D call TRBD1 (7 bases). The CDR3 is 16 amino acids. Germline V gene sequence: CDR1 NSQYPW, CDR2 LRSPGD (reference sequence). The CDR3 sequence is CTCSADKGGAGDTQYF. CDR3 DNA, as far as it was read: TGCACCTGCAGTGCAGATAAAGGGGGCGCCGGAGAC. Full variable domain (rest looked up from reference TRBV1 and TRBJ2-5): VTLLEQNPRWRLVPRGQAVNLRCILKNSQYPWMSWYQQDLQKQLQWLFTLRSPGDKEVKSLPGADYLATRVTDTELRLQVANMSQGRTLYCTCSADKGGAGDTQYFGPGTRLLVL.

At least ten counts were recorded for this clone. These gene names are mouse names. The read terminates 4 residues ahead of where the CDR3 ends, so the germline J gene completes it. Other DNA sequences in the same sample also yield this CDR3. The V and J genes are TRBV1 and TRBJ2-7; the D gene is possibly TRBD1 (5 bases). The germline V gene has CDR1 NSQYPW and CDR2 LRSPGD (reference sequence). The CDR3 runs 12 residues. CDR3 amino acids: CTCSGDRYEQYF. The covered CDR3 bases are TGCACCTGCAGTGGAGACAGATAT.

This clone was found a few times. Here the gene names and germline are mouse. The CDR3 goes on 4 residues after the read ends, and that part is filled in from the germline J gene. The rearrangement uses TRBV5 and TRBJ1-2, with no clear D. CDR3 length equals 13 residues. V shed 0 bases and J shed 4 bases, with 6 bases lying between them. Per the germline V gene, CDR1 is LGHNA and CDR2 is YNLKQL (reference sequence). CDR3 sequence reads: CASSQDASSDYTF. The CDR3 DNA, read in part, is TGTGCCAGCAGCCAAGATGCCAGCTCC.

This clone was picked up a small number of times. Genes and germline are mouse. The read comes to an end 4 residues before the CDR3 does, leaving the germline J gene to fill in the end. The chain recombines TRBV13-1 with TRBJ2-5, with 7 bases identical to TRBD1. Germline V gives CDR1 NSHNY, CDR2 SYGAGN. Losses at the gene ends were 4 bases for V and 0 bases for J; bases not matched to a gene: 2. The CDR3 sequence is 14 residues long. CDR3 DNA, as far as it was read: TGTGCCAGCAGTAAGACAGGGAACCAAGAC. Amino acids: CASSKTGNQD. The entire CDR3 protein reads CASSKTGNQDTQYF.

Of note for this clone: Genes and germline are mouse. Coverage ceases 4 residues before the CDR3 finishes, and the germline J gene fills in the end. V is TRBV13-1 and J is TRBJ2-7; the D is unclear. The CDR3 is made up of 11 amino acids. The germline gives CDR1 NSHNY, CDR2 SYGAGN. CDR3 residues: CASSPIYEQYF. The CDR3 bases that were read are TGTGCCAGCAGTCCAATTTAT.

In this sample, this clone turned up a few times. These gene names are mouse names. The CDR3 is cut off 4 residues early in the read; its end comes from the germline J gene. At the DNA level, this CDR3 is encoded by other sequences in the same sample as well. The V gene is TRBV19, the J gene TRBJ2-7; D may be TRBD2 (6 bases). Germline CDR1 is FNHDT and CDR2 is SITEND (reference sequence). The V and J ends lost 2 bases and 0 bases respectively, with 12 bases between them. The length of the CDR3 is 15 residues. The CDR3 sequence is CASSIGWGSSYEQYF. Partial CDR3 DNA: TGTGCCAGCAGTATCGGCTGGGGCAGCTCCTAT.

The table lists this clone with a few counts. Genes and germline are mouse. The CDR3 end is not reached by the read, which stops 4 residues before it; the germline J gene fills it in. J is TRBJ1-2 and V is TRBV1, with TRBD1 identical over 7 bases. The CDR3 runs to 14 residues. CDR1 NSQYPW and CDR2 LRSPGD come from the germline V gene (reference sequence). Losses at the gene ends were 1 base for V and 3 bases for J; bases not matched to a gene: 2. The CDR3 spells CTCSAGQGHSDYTF. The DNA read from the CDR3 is TGCACCTGCAGTGCAGGACAGGGTCACTCC.

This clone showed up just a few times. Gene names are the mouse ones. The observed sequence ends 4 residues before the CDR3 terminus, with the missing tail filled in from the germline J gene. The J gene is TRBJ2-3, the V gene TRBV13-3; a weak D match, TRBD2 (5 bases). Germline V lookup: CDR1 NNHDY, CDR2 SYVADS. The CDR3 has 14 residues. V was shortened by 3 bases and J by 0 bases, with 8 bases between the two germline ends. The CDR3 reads CASSVWASAETLYF. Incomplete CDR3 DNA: TGTGCCAGCAGTGTCTGGGCTAGTGCAGAA.

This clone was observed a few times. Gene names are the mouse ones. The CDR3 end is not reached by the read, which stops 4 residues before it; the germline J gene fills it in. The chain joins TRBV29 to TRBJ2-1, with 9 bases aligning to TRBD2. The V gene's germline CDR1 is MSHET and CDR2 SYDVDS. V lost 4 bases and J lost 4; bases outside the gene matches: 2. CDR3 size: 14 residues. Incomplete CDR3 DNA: TGTGCTAGCAGTTCGCTGGGGGGGTATGCT. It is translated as CASSSLGGYA. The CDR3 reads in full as CASSSLGGYAEQFF.

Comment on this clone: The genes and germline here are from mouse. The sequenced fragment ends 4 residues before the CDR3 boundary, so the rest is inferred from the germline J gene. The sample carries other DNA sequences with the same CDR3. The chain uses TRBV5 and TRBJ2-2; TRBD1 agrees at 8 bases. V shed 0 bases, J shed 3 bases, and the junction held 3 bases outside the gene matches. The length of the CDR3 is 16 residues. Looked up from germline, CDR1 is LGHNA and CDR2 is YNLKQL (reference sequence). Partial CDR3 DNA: TGTGCCAGCAGCCAAGACAGGGGGCGGGACACCGGG. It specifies CASSQDRGRDTG. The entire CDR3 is CASSQDRGRDTGQLYF.